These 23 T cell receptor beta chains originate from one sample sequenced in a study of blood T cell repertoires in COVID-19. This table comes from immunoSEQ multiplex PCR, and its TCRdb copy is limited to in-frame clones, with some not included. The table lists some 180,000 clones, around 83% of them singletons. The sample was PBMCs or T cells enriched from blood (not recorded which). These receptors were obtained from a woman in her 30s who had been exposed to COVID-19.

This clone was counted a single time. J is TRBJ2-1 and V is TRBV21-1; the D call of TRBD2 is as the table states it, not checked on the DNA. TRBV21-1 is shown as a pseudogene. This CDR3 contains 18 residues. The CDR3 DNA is TGTGCCAGCCTACCGGGACAGCTAGCGGGGATCTCCTACAATGAGCAGTTCTTC. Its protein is CASLPGQLAGISYNEQFF.

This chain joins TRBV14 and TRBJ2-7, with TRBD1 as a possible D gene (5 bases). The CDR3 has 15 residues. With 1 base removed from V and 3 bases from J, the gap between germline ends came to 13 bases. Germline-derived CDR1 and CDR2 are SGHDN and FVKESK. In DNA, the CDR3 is TGTGCCAGCAGCCAAGCGTTGCAGGGCCTCTACGAGCAGTACTTC. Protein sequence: CASSQALQGLYEQYF.

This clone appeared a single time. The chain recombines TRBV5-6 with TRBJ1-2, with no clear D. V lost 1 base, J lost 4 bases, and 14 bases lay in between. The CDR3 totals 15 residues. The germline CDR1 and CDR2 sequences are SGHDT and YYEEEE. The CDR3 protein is CASSLTRQAIYGYTF. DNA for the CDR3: TGTGCCAGCAGCTTGACACGCCAGGCGATCTATGGCTACACCTTC.

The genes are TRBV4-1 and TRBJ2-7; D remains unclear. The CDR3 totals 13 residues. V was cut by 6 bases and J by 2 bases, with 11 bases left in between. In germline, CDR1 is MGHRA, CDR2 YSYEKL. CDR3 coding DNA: TGCGCCAGCAGGTTAGGCGAGGCCTACGAGCAGTACTTC. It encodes CASRLGEAYEQYF.

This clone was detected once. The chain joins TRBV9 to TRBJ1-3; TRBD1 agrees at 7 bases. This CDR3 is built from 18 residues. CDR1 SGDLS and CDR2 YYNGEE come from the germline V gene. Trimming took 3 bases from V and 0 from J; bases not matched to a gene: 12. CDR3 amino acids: CASSEPLTGAHSGNTIYF. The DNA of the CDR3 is TGTGCCAGCAGCGAGCCTCTTACAGGGGCTCACTCTGGAAACACCATATATTTT. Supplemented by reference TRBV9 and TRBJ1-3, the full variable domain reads DSGVTQTPKHLITATGQRVTLRCSPRSGDLSVYWYQQSLDQGLQFLIQYYNGEERAKGNILERFSAQQFPDLHSELNLSSLELGDSALYFCASSEPLTGAHSGNTIYFGEGSWLTVV.

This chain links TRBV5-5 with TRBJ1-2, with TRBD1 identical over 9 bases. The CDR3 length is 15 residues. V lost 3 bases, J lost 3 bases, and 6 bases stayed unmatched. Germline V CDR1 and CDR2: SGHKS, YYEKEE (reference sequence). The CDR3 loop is CASSWEQGADYGYTF. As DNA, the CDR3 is TGTGCCAGCAGCTGGGAACAGGGGGCGGACTATGGCTACACCTTC.

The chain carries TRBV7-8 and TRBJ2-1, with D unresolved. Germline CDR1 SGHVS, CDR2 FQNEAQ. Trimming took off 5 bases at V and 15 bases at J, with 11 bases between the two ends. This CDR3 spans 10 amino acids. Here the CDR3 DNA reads TGTGCCAGCAGCCCCGAAAAGAGGTTCTTC. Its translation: CASSPEKRFF. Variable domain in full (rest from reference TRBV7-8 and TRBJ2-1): GAGVSQSPRYKVAKRGQDVALRCDPISGHVSLFWYQQALGQGPEFLTYFQNEAQLDKSGLPSDRFFAERPEGSVSTLKIQRTQQEDSAVYLCASSPEKRFFGPGTRLTVL.

CDR3 nucleotides: TGTGCCAGCAGCAGAGGACTAGCGGGGGAGGGTGAGCAGTTCTTC. Translated: CASSRGLAGEGEQFF. The V call is TRBV11-3, the J call TRBJ2-1; 13 bases match TRBD2. The CDR3 loop spans 15 amino acids. The germline V gene encodes CDR1 SGHNT and CDR2 YENEEA. Germline trimming cut 5 bases from V and 9 bases from J; bases unmatched to any gene: 7.

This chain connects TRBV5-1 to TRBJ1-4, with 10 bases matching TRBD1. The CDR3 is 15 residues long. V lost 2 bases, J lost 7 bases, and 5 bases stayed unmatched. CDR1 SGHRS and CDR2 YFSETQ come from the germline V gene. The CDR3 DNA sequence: TGCGCCAGCAGCTTAGGGACAGGGGAGGGTGAAAAACTGTTTTTT. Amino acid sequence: CASSLGTGEGEKLFF.

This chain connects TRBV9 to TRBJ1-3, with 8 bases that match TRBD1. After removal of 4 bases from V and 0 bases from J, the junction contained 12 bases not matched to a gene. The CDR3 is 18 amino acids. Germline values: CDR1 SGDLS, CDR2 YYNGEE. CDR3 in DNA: TGTGCCAGCAGCCAAGGACAGGGAGGCTTGAGCTCTGGAAACACCATATATTTT. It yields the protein CASSQGQGGLSSGNTIYF.

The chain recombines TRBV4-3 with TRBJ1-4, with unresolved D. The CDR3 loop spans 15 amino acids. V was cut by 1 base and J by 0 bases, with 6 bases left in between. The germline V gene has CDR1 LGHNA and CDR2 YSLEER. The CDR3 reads CASSQGIATNEKLFF. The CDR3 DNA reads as TGCGCCAGCAGCCAAGGAATAGCAACTAATGAAAAACTGTTTTTT.

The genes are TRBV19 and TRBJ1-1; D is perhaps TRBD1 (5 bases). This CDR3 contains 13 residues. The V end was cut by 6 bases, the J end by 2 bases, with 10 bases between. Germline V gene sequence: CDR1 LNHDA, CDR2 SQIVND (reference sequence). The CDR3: CASRRQINTEAFF. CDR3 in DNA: TGTGCCAGTAGGCGACAGATTAACACTGAAGCTTTCTTT.

CDR3 protein: CASSGGQGRGQPQHF. The CDR3 DNA follows: TGTGCCAGCAGTGGAGGACAGGGTAGGGGTCAGCCCCAGCATTTT. The chain joins TRBV6-2 or TRBV6-3 to TRBJ1-5, with TRBD1 identical over 8 bases. V dropped 5 bases and J dropped 6; count of bases not matched to a gene: 9. The germline V gene encodes CDR1 MNHEY and CDR2 SVGEGT. The CDR3 contains 15 residues.

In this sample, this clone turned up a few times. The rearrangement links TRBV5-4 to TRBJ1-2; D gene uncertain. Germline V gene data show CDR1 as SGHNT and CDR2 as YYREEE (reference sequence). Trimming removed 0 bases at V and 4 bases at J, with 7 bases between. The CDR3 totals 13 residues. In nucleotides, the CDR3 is TGTGCCAGCAGCTTGGCCGAGCCCTATGGCTACACCTTC. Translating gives CASSLAEPYGYTF.

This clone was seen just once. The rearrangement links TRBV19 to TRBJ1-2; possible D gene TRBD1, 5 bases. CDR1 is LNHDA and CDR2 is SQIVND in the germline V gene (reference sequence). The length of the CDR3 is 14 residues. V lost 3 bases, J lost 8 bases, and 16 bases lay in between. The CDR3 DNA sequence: TGTGCCAGTAGTATGGCAGGGTATTCCTCCGGCTACACCTTC. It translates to CASSMAGYSSGYTF.

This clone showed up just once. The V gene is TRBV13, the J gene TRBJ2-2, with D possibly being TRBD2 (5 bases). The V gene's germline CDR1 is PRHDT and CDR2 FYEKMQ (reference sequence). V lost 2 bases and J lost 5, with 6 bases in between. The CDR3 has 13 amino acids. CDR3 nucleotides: TGTGCCAGCAGCTTAAGCGGTACCGGGGAGCTGTTTTTT. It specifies CASSLSGTGELFF.

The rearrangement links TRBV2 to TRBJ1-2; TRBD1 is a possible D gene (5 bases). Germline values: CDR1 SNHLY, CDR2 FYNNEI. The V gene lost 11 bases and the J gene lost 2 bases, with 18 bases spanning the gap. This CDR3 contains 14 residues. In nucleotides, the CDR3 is TGTGCCGGCGGCGGGTGGGGGAGGAACTATGGCTACACCTTC. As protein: CAGGGWGRNYGYTF.

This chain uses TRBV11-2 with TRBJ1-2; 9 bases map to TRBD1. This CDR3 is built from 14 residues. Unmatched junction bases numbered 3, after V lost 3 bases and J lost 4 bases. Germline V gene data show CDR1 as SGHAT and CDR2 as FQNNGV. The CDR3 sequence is CASSFWGQGYGYTF. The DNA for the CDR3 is TGTGCCAGCAGCTTCTGGGGACAGGGCTATGGCTACACCTTC.

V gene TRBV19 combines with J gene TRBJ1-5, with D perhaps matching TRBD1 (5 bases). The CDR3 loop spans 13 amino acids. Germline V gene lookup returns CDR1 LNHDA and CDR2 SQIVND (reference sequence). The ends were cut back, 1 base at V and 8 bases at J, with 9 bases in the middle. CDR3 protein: CASSIVWGEPQHF. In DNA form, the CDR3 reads TGTGCCAGTAGTATAGTCTGGGGGGAGCCCCAGCATTTT.

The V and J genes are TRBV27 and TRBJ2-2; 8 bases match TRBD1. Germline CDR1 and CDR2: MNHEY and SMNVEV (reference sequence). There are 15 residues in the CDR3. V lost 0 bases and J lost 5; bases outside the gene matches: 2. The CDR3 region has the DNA TGTGCCAGCAGTTTATCCAGGGGGCCTACCGGGGAGCTGTTTTTT. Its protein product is CASSLSRGPTGELFF.

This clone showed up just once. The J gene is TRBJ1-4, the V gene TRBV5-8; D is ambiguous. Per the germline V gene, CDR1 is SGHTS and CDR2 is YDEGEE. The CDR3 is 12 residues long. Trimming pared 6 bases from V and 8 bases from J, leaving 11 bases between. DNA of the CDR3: TGTGCCAGCACCCTCCGGGAGGAAAAACTGTTTTTT. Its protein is CASTLREEKLFF.

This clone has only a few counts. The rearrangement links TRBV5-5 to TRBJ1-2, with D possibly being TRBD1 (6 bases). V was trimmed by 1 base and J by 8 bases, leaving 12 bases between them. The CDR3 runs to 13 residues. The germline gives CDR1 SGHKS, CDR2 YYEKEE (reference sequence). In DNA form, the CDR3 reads TGTGCCAGCAGCTTGACAGGGAATGGCGGCTACACCTTC. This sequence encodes CASSLTGNGGYTF.

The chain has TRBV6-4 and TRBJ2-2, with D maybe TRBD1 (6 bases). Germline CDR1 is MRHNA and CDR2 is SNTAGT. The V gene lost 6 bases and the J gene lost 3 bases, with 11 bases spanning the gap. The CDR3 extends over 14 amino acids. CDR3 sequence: CASRSTGYTGELFF. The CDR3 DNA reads TGTGCCAGCAGGAGCACAGGGTACACCGGGGAGCTGTTTTTT.